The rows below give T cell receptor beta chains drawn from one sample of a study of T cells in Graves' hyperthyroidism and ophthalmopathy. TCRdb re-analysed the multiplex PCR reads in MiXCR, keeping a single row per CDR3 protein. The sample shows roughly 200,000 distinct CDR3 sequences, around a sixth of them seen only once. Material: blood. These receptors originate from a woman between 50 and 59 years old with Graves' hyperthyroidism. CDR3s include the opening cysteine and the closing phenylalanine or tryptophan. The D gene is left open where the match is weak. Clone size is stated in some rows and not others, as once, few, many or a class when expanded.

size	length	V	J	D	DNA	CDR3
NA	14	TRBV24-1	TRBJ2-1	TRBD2	TGTGCCACCAGTGCGGGAGGGCCGGTCAATGAGCAGTTCTTC	CATSAGGPVNEQFF
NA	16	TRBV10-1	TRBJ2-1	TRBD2	TGCGCCAGCAGTGAGAGGTCTAGCGGGAGGGCCATTGAGCAGTTCTTC	CASSERSSGRAIEQFF
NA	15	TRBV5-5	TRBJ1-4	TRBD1	TGTGCCAGCAGCTTGCGGACAGGGGAGAATGAAAAACTGTTTTTT	CASSLRTGENEKLFF
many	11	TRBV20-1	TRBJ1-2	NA	TGCAGTGCTGTGCGCCCGGGAGGCTACACCTTC	CSAVRPGGYTF
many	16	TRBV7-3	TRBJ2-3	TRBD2	TGTGCCAGCAGCCCATTGACTAGCGGGAGGCCAGATACGCAGTATTTT	CASSPLTSGRPDTQYF
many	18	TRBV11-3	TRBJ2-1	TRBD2	TGTGCCAGCAGCTTAGGGGCTAGCGGGAGCTCAGCCTACAATGAGCAGTTCTTC	CASSLGASGSSAYNEQFF
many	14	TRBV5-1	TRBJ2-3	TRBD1	TGTGCCAGCAGCCTCGGACAGGGGGCAGATACGCAGTATTTT	CASSLGQGADTQYF
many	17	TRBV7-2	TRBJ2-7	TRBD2	TGTGCCAGCAGCTTAGAATCTTTGGGGGGGAGTCGGGGCGAGCAGTACTTC	CASSLESLGGSRGEQYF
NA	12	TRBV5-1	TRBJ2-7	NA	TGCGCCAGCAGCCTGCGGGGCTACGAGCAGTACTTC	CASSLRGYEQYF
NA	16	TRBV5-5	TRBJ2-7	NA	TGTGCCAGCAGCCCGGTGGTATCGGGGCGAGGCTACGAGCAGTACTTC	CASSPVVSGRGYEQYF
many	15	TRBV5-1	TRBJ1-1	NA	TGCGCCAGCAGCGAAGCGAGCTATACGGGGACTGAAGCTTTCTTT	CASSEASYTGTEAFF
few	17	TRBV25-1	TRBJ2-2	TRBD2	TGTGCCAGCAGTCGAGGAACTAGCGGGAGTTTCACCGGGGAGCTGTTTTTT	CASSRGTSGSFTGELFF
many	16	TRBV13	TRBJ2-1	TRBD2	TGTGCCAGCAGCTTGGAGGGACTAGCGGGAGTCAATGAGCAGTTCTTC	CASSLEGLAGVNEQFF
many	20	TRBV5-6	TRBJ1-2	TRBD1	TGTGCCAGCAGCACACCCTGGACAGGACAAAGCTCCCTCCTCAACTATGGCTACACCTTC	CASSTPWTGQSSLLNYGYTF
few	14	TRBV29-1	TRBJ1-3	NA	TGCAGCGTTGGTGGGGGTTCGGAGGGGAACACCATATATTTT	CSVGGGSEGNTIYF
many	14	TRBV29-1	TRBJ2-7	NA	TGCAGCGCGGATCGAGGGCCTCCGGCCTACGAGCAGTACTTC	CSADRGPPAYEQYF
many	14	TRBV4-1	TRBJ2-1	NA	TGCGCCAGCAGCCAAGGTGTAGGTCCGAATGAGCAGTTCTTC	CASSQGVGPNEQFF
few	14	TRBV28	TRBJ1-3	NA	TGTGCCAGCAGTTTTGTCAGGGCTGGAAACACCATATATTTT	CASSFVRAGNTIYF
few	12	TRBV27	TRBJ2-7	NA	TGTGCCAGCAGTCCGACAGGTTACGAGCAGTACTTC	CASSPTGYEQYF
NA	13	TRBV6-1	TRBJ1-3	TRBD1	TGTGCCAGCCAGGGACAGGGGGTAAACACCATATATTTT	CASQGQGVNTIYF
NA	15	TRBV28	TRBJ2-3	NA	TGTGCCAGCAGTTTAGCGGGGATCCGCACAGATACGCAGTATTTT	CASSLAGIRTDTQYF
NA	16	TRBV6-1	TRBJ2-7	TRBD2	TGTGCCAGCAGTGGGGGGAGACTAGCTCCATACTACGAGCAGTACTTC	CASSGGRLAPYYEQYF
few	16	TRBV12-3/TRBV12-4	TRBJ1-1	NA	TGTGCCAGCAGTCCTACAGGGATAGGGGCGAACACTGAAGCTTTCTTT	CASSPTGIGANTEAFF
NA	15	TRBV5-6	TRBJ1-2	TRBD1	TGTGCCAGCAGCTTGGACAGGGGGCGAAGCTATGGCTACACCTTC	CASSLDRGRSYGYTF
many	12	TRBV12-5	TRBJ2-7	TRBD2	TGTGCTAGTGGTTTGTGGGGGGGTGAGCAGTACTTC	CASGLWGGEQYF
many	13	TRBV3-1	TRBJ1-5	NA	TGTGCCAGCAGCCATCAGGGCAGTCAGCCCCAGCATTTT	CASSHQGSQPQHF
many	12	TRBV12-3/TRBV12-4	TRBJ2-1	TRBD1	TGTGCCAGCAGTACCCCTCCGGGACAGGCCCTCTTC	CASSTPPGQALF
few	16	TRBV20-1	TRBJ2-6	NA	TGCAGTGCTAGCGGCCAGCCCCCCTCTGGGGCCAACGTCCTGACTTTC	CSASGQPPSGANVLTF
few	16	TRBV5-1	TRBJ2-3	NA	TGCGCCAGCAGCTTGGGAGCGGTGGGCTACACAGATACGCAGTATTTT	CASSLGAVGYTDTQYF
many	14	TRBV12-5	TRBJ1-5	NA	TGTGCTAGTGGTTTGGGAGGGGCGGGGGGGCCCCAGCATTTT	CASGLGGAGGPQHF
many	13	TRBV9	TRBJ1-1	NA	TGTGCCAGCAGTATCAGGTTGGACACTGAAGCTTTCTTT	CASSIRLDTEAFF
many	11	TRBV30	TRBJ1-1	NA	TGTGCCTGGAGTGCCCGGACTGAAGCTTTCTTT	CAWSARTEAFF
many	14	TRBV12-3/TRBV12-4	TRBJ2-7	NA	TGTGCCAGCAGTTTTTCCTGGAAAGGGGACGAGCAGTACTTC	CASSFSWKGDEQYF
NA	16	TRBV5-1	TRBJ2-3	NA	TGCGCCAGCAGCTTGTTCGGTCCCGGGGATGTAGATACGCAGTATTTT	CASSLFGPGDVDTQYF
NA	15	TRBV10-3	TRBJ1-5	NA	TGTGCCATCAGTGAGGACAGGAGTAGCACTCAGCCCCAGCATTTT	CAISEDRSSTQPQHF
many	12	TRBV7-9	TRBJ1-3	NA	TGTGCCAGCAGCTTAGAAAGAGCCACCATATATTTT	CASSLERATIYF
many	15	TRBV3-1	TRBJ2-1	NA	TGTGCCAGCAGCCAAGACCCAGTCGCGGCGCATGAGCAGTTCTTC	CASSQDPVAAHEQFF
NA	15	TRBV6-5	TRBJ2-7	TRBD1	TGTGCCAGCAGTTACCCAGGGGGAAGCTCCTACGAGCAGTACTTC	CASSYPGGSSYEQYF
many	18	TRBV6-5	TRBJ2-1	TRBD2	TGTGCCAGCAGTTACATGGGAAGCTCTAGCGGGTTGTACAATGAGCAGTTCTTC	CASSYMGSSSGLYNEQFF
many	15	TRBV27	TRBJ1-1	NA	TGTGCCAGCAGTCCCCCCAGAACCATGAACACTGAAGCTTTCTTT	CASSPPRTMNTEAFF
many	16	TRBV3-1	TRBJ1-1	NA	TGTGCCAGCAGCCAAACCTCGGGGGGGAGGGGAACTGAAGCTTTCTTT	CASSQTSGGRGTEAFF
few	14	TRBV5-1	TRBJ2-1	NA	TGCGCCAGCAGCTCTTTAGGTCCCGAGAGTGAGCAGTTCTTC	CASSSLGPESEQFF